The source of this T cell receptor beta chain is a study of radiation and T cells in renal cell carcinoma. Germline assignment: CDR1 SGHNT and CDR2 YYREEE (reference sequence). The CDR3 has 16 residues. The V segment lost 7 bases and the J segment 3 bases; nucleotides outside the gene matches: 12. The time point was: baseline pretreatment blood. Treatment described: 15 Gy SBRT to primary tumor, nephrectomy 4 weeks later. Assay: immunoSEQ multiplex PCR; the TCRdb copy retains only in-frame clones and omits some. The sample consists of 130,000 to 150,000 clones, around 90% of them appearing once. This material consisted of blood, taken from a patient whose treatment included radiotherapy and nephrectomy. The receptor was isolated from a woman in her 70s with renal cell carcinoma. This chain joins TRBV5-4 and TRBJ1-1; 10 nucleotides match TRBD1. CDR3 coding DNA: TGTGCCAGCGATTCCCTGGGGACAGGGGTGTACACTGAAGCTTTCTTT. Translation: CASDSLGTGVYTEAFF.